These 20 T cell receptor beta chains share one sample of origin, sequenced in a study of blood T cell repertoires in COVID-19. Assay: immunoSEQ multiplex PCR; the TCRdb copy retains only in-frame clones and omits some. This table has a few hundred thousand clones, approximately 86% appearing once. The specimen was peripheral blood. The receptors originated from a human donor with COVID-19, enrolled during active disease. The donor label of this sample is uncertain.

The V call is TRBV15, the J call TRBJ1-2; D remains ambiguous. The CDR3 totals 12 residues. The germline V gene has CDR1 LNHNV and CDR2 YYDKDF (reference sequence). V was clipped by 1 base and J by 8 bases, with 8 bases between them. The CDR3 sequence: CATSRGENGYTF. The CDR3 region has the DNA TGTGCCACCAGCAGAGGGGAGAACGGCTACACCTTC.

This clone was observed a handful of times. The chain carries TRBV10-3 and TRBJ1-1; the match to TRBD1 covers 9 bases. Germline loops: CDR1 ENHRY, CDR2 SYGVKD. V shed 7 bases and J 6 bases; nucleotides not matched to a gene: 6. The CDR3 spans 13 residues. This CDR3 reads CAINPTGGSEAFF. The CDR3 DNA follows: TGTGCCATCAATCCCACAGGGGGCTCTGAAGCTTTCTTT.

The gene calls are TRBV3-1 (or the pseudogene TRBV3-2) and TRBJ1-1, with TRBD1 as a possible D gene (6 bases). The length of the CDR3 is 14 residues. Germline CDR1 and CDR2: LGHDT and YNNKEL (reference sequence). Trimming pared 4 bases from V and 1 base from J, leaving 10 bases between. The CDR3 DNA reads TGTGCCAGCAGCCGGTACAGGGAGAACACTGAAGCTTTCTTT. This translates into CASSRYRENTEAFF.

In DNA form, the CDR3 reads TGTGCCAGCAGCCGCCCCCGGACGGGAAGCAATCAGCCCCAGCATTTT. Translating it yields CASSRPRTGSNQPQHF. V is TRBV28 and J is TRBJ1-5, with unresolved D. V shed 6 bases and J shed 1 base, with 16 bases lying between them. The CDR3 sequence is 16 residues long. Germline CDR1 and CDR2: MDHEN and SYDVKM.

V and J are TRBV7-8 and TRBJ1-1; TRBD1 agrees at 9 bases. Germline CDR1 SGHVS, CDR2 FQNEAQ. V trimming: 3 bases; J trimming: 1 base; junction bases outside the gene matches: 3. The CDR3 is 15 residues long. The CDR3 spells CASSFGQGTNTEAFF. Here the CDR3 DNA reads TGTGCCAGCAGCTTCGGACAGGGGACGAACACTGAAGCTTTCTTT.

The chain joins TRBV7-2 to TRBJ1-1; a weak D match, TRBD1 (5 bases). Germline V gene sequence: CDR1 SGHTA, CDR2 FQGNSA. CDR3 length: 13 residues. Trimming removed 5 bases at V and 2 bases at J, with 9 bases between. The CDR3 DNA reads as TGTGCCAGCAGCCCAGGACATAACACTGAAGCTTTCTTT. Translation gives CASSPGHNTEAFF.

The chain recombines TRBV5-1 with TRBJ2-5; 7 nucleotides agree with TRBD2. V lost 0 bases to trimming and J lost 4 bases; unmatched junction nucleotides: 12. The CDR3 is 17 amino acids. Per germline, CDR1 SGHRS and CDR2 YFSETQ. The DNA of the CDR3 is TGCGCCAGCAGCTTGGGGCCCTATGCGGGAGAGGGAGAGACCCAGTACTTC. Its translation is CASSLGPYAGEGETQYF. Full variable domain (remainder filled in from reference TRBV5-1 and TRBJ2-5): KAGVTQTPRYLIKTRGQQVTLSCSPISGHRSVSWYQQTPGQGLQFLFEYFSETQRNKGNFPGRFSGRQFSNSRSEMNVSTLELGDSALYLCASSLGPYAGEGETQYFGPGTRLLVL.

The chain uses TRBV2 and TRBJ1-6; tentative D call: TRBD1 (5 bases). The V and J ends lost 8 bases and 5 bases respectively, with 22 bases between them. CDR1 and CDR2 from the germline V gene are SNHLY and FYNNEI. CDR3 size: 17 residues. The CDR3 DNA is TGTGCCAGCGCCTGGCGGGGGACCCCATTAAATAATTCACCCCTCCACTTT. It codes for CASAWRGTPLNNSPLHF.

This sequence joins TRBV3-1 (or the pseudogene TRBV3-2) and TRBJ2-1; a possible D gene is TRBD2 (6 bases). V lost 1 base to trimming and J lost 9 bases, with 16 bases between them. The length of the CDR3 is 15 residues. Germline V lookup: CDR1 LGHDT, CDR2 YNNKEL (reference sequence). CDR3 in amino acids: CASSQGGGRGSEQFF. CDR3 bases: TGTGCCAGCAGCCAAGGTGGAGGGCGGGGTAGTGAGCAGTTCTTC.

The chain uses TRBV5-1 and TRBJ2-2; D may be TRBD1 (6 bases). The length of the CDR3 is 15 residues. Trimming took 0 bases from V and 4 from J, leaving 10 bases between them. Germline loops: CDR1 SGHRS, CDR2 YFSETQ. The CDR3 loop reads CASSLDPGATGELFF. CDR3 in DNA: TGCGCCAGCAGCTTGGACCCAGGGGCCACCGGGGAGCTGTTTTTT. The variable domain in full, completed from reference TRBV5-1 and TRBJ2-2, reads KAGVTQTPRYLIKTRGQQVTLSCSPISGHRSVSWYQQTPGQGLQFLFEYFSETQRNKGNFPGRFSGRQFSNSRSEMNVSTLELGDSALYLCASSLDPGATGELFFGEGSRLTVL.

V usage is TRBV5-6 and J usage is TRBJ2-3; D is ambiguous. The CDR3 sequence is 15 residues long. Between the trimmed V and J ends, which lost 0 bases and 6 bases, there was a span of 14 bases. Per germline, CDR1 SGHDT and CDR2 YYEEEE. CDR3 sequence reads: CASSLASPLGDTQYF. The CDR3 bases are TGTGCCAGCAGCTTGGCTAGTCCTCTTGGGGATACGCAGTATTTT.

This chain joins TRBV27 and TRBJ1-5; no clear D gene. Germline V gene lookup returns CDR1 MNHEY and CDR2 SMNVEV (reference sequence). The CDR3 is 17 amino acids. Deletions cut 6 bases from V and 1 base from J, with 19 bases between. This CDR3 reads CASSQLFTGGSNQPQHF. CDR3 sequence (DNA): TGTGCCAGCAGCCAATTATTCACGGGCGGGAGCAATCAGCCCCAGCATTTT.

The rearrangement links TRBV7-3 to TRBJ2-2; 9 bases agree with TRBD1. The CDR3 consists of 22 residues. V trimming: 1 base; J trimming: 1 base; junction bases outside the gene matches: 19. Germline V CDR1 and CDR2: SGHTA, FQGTGA. The CDR3: CASSLRGFQDRGVAGNTGELFF. CDR3 in DNA: TGTGCCAGCAGCTTAAGGGGTTTCCAGGACAGGGGAGTAGCGGGGAACACCGGGGAGCTGTTTTTT. The whole variable domain, remainder taken from reference TRBV7-3 and TRBJ2-2, is GAGVSQTPSNKVTEKGKYVELRCDPISGHTALYWYRQSLGQGPEFLIYFQGTGAADDSGLPNDRFFAVRPEGSVSTLKIQRTERGDSAVYLCASSLRGFQDRGVAGNTGELFFGEGSRLTVL.

This chain uses TRBV5-5 with TRBJ1-1, with TRBD1 as a possible D gene (5 bases). Germline CDR1 is SGHKS and CDR2 is YYEKEE (reference sequence). CDR3 length equals 14 residues. With 2 bases removed from V and 6 bases from J, the gap between germline ends came to 14 bases. The CDR3 sequence is CASSFSTQVSEAFF. In nucleotides, the CDR3 is TGTGCCAGCAGCTTCAGTACACAGGTCTCTGAAGCTTTCTTT.

This clone occurred once. The rearrangement joins TRBV27 to TRBJ1-5, with TRBD1 as a possible D gene (6 bases). This CDR3 has 14 residues. Deletions cut 3 bases from V and 6 bases from J, with 12 bases between. CDR1 MNHEY and CDR2 SMNVEV come from the germline V gene (reference sequence). The CDR3 nucleotides are TGTGCCAGCAGTTTCGACAGGTACTCTCAGCCCCAGCATTTT. Translation: CASSFDRYSQPQHF.

The chain couples TRBV28 to TRBJ1-2; D may be TRBD1 (6 bases). Looked up from germline, CDR1 is MDHEN and CDR2 is SYDVKM. V lost 3 bases to trimming and J lost 2 bases, with 7 bases between them. CDR3 length: 13 amino acids. This CDR3 is CASSFGTNYGYTF. For the CDR3, the DNA is TGTGCCAGCAGTTTTGGGACAAACTATGGCTACACCTTC.

The chain joins TRBV7-2 to TRBJ1-2; no clear D. V was trimmed by 2 bases and J by 9 bases, leaving 10 bases between them. Germline V gene data show CDR1 as SGHTA and CDR2 as FQGNSA. This CDR3 is built from 12 residues. The CDR3 DNA is TGTGCCAGCAGCTTACAGGCAACGAGCTACACCTTC. Translated, it gives CASSLQATSYTF.

This chain uses TRBV5-1 with TRBJ2-7, with 8 positions matching TRBD1. With 0 bases clipped from V and 3 bases from J, the junction kept 8 bases outside the gene matches. In germline, CDR1 is SGHRS, CDR2 YFSETQ. This CDR3 spans 16 amino acids. CDR3 residues: CASSLEVTGGSYEQYF. CDR3 sequence (DNA): TGCGCCAGCAGCTTGGAGGTAACAGGGGGAAGCTACGAGCAGTACTTC.

This clone occurred once. V is TRBV6-5 and J is TRBJ2-7; TRBD1 matches at 10 bases. CDR3 length equals 13 residues. The V gene end was trimmed by 9 bases and the J gene end by 6 bases; junction bases not matched to a gene: 8. CDR1 and CDR2 (germline): MNHEY, SVGAGI. DNA of the CDR3: TGTGCCAGTGCCGGGACAGGGGCGTCCGAGCAGTACTTC. This codes for CASAGTGASEQYF.

The chain links TRBV28 to TRBJ2-7; TRBD1 is a possible D gene (5 bases). This CDR3 is 15 amino acids long. With 6 bases removed from V and 4 bases from J, the gap between germline ends came to 19 bases. Germline lookup yields CDR1 MDHEN and CDR2 SYDVKM. The CDR3: CASSLARQTRYEQYF. The DNA of the CDR3 is TGTGCCAGCAGCTTAGCCAGACAGACCCGTTACGAGCAGTACTTC.